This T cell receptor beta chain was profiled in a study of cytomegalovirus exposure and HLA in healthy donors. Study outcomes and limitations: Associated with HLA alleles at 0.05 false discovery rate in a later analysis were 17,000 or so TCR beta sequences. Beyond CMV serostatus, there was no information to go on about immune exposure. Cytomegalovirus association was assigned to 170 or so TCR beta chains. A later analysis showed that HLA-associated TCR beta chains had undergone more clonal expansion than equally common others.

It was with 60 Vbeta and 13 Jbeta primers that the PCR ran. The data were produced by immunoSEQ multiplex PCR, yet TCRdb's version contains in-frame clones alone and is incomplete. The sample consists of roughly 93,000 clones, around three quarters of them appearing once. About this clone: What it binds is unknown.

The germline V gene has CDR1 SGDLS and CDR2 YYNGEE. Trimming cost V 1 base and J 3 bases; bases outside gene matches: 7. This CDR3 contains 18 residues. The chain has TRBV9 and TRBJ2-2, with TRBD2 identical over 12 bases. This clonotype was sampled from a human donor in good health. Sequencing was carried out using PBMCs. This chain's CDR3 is CASSVSSGGETYTGELFF. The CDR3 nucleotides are TGTGCCAGCAGCGTATCTAGCGGGGGGGAGACTTACACCGGGGAGCTGTTTTTT. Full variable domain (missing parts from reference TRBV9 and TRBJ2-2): DSGVTQTPKHLITATGQRVTLRCSPRSGDLSVYWYQQSLDQGLQFLIQYYNGEERAKGNILERFSAQQFPDLHSELNLSSLELGDSALYFCASSVSSGGETYTGELFFGEGSRLTVL.